This entry lists 24 T cell receptor beta chains sequenced from one sample in a study of Ad26.COV2.S vaccination and SARS-CoV-2 variants (dated by TCRdb to about 2021). The treatment or condition label for this specimen denotes: around 19 received Ad26.COV2.S at low or high dose, single or two shots; about 5 received placebo; per-sample allocation not given. For vaccine and placebo recipients, the sequenced repertoires came from samples collected on day 63 after the first injection. The method behind the library was the immunoSEQ multiplex PCR assay. TCRdb carries this immuneACCESS record with in-frame sequences only. Its versions omit some clonotypes, under half of them owing to an unresolved V gene in the studies checked, with the rest unexplained. The sample table contains some 390,000 clones; only one count was recorded for approximately 89% of them. The ten most abundant clones make up over 1.5% of the sample.

Here the sequenced sample was peripheral blood, taken in a trial of Ad26.COV2.S vaccine versus placebo. The origin of the receptors is a person aged 18-65 years who received the Ad26.COV2.S COVID-19 vaccine or a placebo.

This chain uses TRBV5-1 with TRBJ2-5; D not resolved. V was clipped by 4 bases and J by 4 bases, with 11 bases between them. This CDR3 is built from 13 residues. CDR1 is SGHRS, CDR2 YFSETQ, per germline. CDR3 sequence reads: CASSPRAGETQYF. CDR3 DNA: TGCGCCAGCAGCCCCCGGGCTGGAGAGACCCAGTACTTC.

The V call is TRBV7-2, the J call TRBJ1-5; no reliable D call. The CDR3 extends over 14 amino acids. V was clipped by 3 bases and J by 5 bases, with 11 bases between them. The V gene's germline CDR1 is SGHTA and CDR2 FQGNSA. As DNA, the CDR3 is TGTGCCAGCAGCTTTCTGAGGAGCGATCAGCCCCAGCATTTT. Its translation is CASSFLRSDQPQHF.

The chain couples TRBV28 to TRBJ2-4; no firm D call. The CDR3 runs to 12 residues. The V end was cut by 8 bases, the J end by 3 bases, with 8 bases between. CDR1 is MDHEN and CDR2 is SYDVKM in the germline V gene. CDR3 sequence reads: CASYGVKNIQYF. CDR3 in DNA: TGTGCCAGCTATGGGGTCAAAAACATTCAGTACTTC.

The V and J genes are TRBV6-5 and TRBJ1-3; perhaps TRBD1 as D (6 bases). Germline lookup yields CDR1 MNHEY and CDR2 SVGAGI. The CDR3 contains 13 residues. Trimming shortened V by 7 bases and J by 2 bases, and 9 bases separated the two germline ends. The CDR3 coding sequence is TGTGCCAGCAACACAGGGACTGGAAACACCATATATTTT. Its protein product is CASNTGTGNTIYF.

Comments on this clone: Within the sample, other DNA sequences also encode this same CDR3. The chain is built from TRBV4-1 and TRBJ2-1; 11 positions agree with TRBD2. The CDR3 is 15 residues long. Germline values: CDR1 MGHRA, CDR2 YSYEKL. V dropped 4 bases and J dropped 7; count of bases not matched to a gene: 6. For the CDR3, the DNA is TGCGCCAGCAGCCCACGGACTAGCGGGCGGAATGAGCAGTTCTTC. The encoded protein is CASSPRTSGRNEQFF.

The chain recombines TRBV27 with TRBJ1-4; 7 bases match TRBD1. The junction had 11 bases not matched to a gene; V was cut back by 5 bases and J by 8 bases. The CDR3 runs 15 residues. The germline V gene encodes CDR1 MNHEY and CDR2 SMNVEV (reference sequence). Here the CDR3 DNA reads TGTGCCAGCAGTAACCGACAGGGTCGGGGGGAAAAACTGTTTTTT. This encodes CASSNRQGRGEKLFF.

The chain combines TRBV18 with TRBJ2-7; possible D gene TRBD2, 6 bases. Germline CDR1 and CDR2: KGHSH and LQKENI. The V end was cut by 2 bases, the J end by 7 bases, with 21 bases between. The CDR3 runs to 16 residues. The CDR3 coding sequence is TGTGCCAGCTCACCATCAATGGGGACGGGGGATCATGAGCAGTACTTC. Protein sequence: CASSPSMGTGDHEQYF. Together with reference TRBV18 and TRBJ2-7, the CDR3 gives the full variable domain: NAGVMQNPRHLVRRRGQEARLRCSPMKGHSHVYWYRQLPEEGLKFMVYLQKENIIDESGMPKERFSAEFPKEGPSILRIQQVVRGDSAAYFCASSPSMGTGDHEQYFGPGTRLTVT.

A word on this clone: The identical CDR3 is also encoded by other nucleotide sequences in the sample. The V call is TRBV19, the J call TRBJ2-1, with TRBD1 identical over 9 bases. The CDR3 extends over 16 amino acids. J was trimmed by 0 bases and V by 1 base; bases with no gene match: 1. CDR1 and CDR2 from the germline V gene are LNHDA and SQIVND (reference sequence). The CDR3 here is CASSIVGQGSYNEQFF. CDR3 sequence (DNA): TGTGCCAGTAGTATAGTGGGACAGGGCTCCTACAATGAGCAGTTCTTC.

This clone was recorded once. V is TRBV6-5 and J is TRBJ2-5; D is uncertain. Germline assignment: CDR1 MNHEY and CDR2 SVGAGI. The CDR3 totals 13 residues. Trimming cost V 6 bases and J 5 bases, with 13 bases left between them. CDR3 in amino acids: CASSILGWETQYF. In DNA form, the CDR3 reads TGTGCCAGCAGCATCCTAGGTTGGGAGACCCAGTACTTC.

J is TRBJ2-7 and V is TRBV27, with TRBD1 as a possible D gene (6 bases). V was pared by 3 bases and J by 3 bases, with 18 bases between. CDR1 is MNHEY, CDR2 SMNVEV, per germline (reference sequence). This CDR3 region has 16 residues. CDR3 coding DNA: TGTGCCAGCAGTTTGCAGGGGCCGGGGTCCCTCTACGAGCAGTACTTC. Translating it yields CASSLQGPGSLYEQYF.

This sequence joins TRBV11-3 and TRBJ1-1; D is unclear. Looked up from germline, CDR1 is SGHNT and CDR2 is YENEEA. The V and J ends lost 2 bases and 2 bases respectively, with 6 bases between them. CDR3 length: 13 residues. CDR3 DNA sequence: TGTGCCAGCAGCTTACGATTTAACACTGAAGCTTTCTTT. Translated: CASSLRFNTEAFF.

The chain links TRBV5-5 to TRBJ1-2, with D unresolved. The CDR3 has 15 residues. Trimming pared 5 bases from V and 0 bases from J, leaving 14 bases between. Germline V gene data show CDR1 as SGHKS and CDR2 as YYEKEE (reference sequence). In DNA form, the CDR3 reads TGTGCCAGCAGGCCCCGGGAACAAGCTAACTATGGCTACACCTTC. Its translation is CASRPREQANYGYTF.

J is TRBJ2-5 and V is TRBV5-1; 9 nucleotides match TRBD2. CDR3 length equals 16 residues. V was clipped by 4 bases and J by 4 bases; unmatched bases: 11. The germline V gene has CDR1 SGHRS and CDR2 YFSETQ. The CDR3 sequence is CASSPEIAGVVETQYF. The CDR3 DNA is TGCGCCAGCAGCCCTGAGATAGCGGGAGTGGTAGAGACCCAGTACTTC.

V and J are TRBV28 and TRBJ1-2; 9 nucleotides align to TRBD1. Unmatched junction bases numbered 12, after V lost 10 bases and J lost 6 bases. The germline gives CDR1 MDHEN, CDR2 SYDVKM. This CDR3 has 14 amino acids. Written as DNA, the CDR3 is TGTGCCATCCAAACAGGGGGCAGGACCGATGGCTACACCTTC. This sequence encodes CAIQTGGRTDGYTF.

The V call is TRBV30, the J call TRBJ1-1; D is uncertain. The CDR3 consists of 13 residues. The germline gives CDR1 GTSNPN, CDR2 SVGIG (reference sequence). V shed 0 bases and J shed 1 base, with 6 bases lying between them. CDR3 in DNA: TGTGCCTGGAGTGTAACGAGGAACACTGAAGCTTTCTTT. Amino acid sequence: CAWSVTRNTEAFF.

This clone was seen only a few times. J is TRBJ2-5 and V is TRBV4-2; D remains ambiguous. Germline V lookup: CDR1 LGHNA, CDR2 YNFKEQ. The CDR3 totals 14 residues. Trimming left V 3 bases short and J 5 bases short, with 13 bases between. The CDR3 sequence: CASSHLGLGETQYF. For the CDR3, the DNA is TGTGCCAGCAGCCACCTCGGGCTAGGGGAGACCCAGTACTTC.

J is TRBJ1-4 and V is TRBV5-5; D is unclear. The CDR3 length is 14 residues. Trimming stripped 2 bases from V and 5 bases from J, with 10 bases between. Germline loops: CDR1 SGHKS, CDR2 YYEKEE (reference sequence). In DNA form, the CDR3 reads TGTGCCAGCAGCTTTGGTGGGCCCAATGAAAAACTGTTTTTT. It translates to CASSFGGPNEKLFF.

The CDR3 loop reads CASSLERADEKLFF. CDR3 bases: TGCGCCAGCAGCCTGGAGAGGGCTGATGAAAAACTGTTTTTT. The chain employs TRBV5-1 and TRBJ1-4; D unresolved. V was shortened by 4 bases and J by 6 bases, with 13 bases between the two germline ends. The CDR3 runs 14 residues. CDR1 SGHRS and CDR2 YFSETQ come from the germline V gene.

V is TRBV6-5 and J is TRBJ1-1; D may be TRBD1 (6 bases). Deletions cut 6 bases from V and 1 base from J, with 15 bases between. The V gene's germline CDR1 is MNHEY and CDR2 SVGAGI. The CDR3 has 15 residues. In DNA, the CDR3 is TGTGCCAGCAGGGTTACAGGGCAGGGGAACACTGAAGCTTTCTTT. Translating gives CASRVTGQGNTEAFF.

The V and J genes are TRBV30 and TRBJ1-5; D possibly corresponds to TRBD1 (6 bases). Trimming removed 5 bases at V and 2 bases at J, with 16 bases between. From germline, CDR1 is GTSNPN and CDR2 SVGIG (reference sequence). The CDR3 covers 15 residues. The CDR3 sequence is CAWREGGIGNQPQHF. CDR3 in DNA: TGTGCCTGGCGGGAAGGGGGAATTGGCAATCAGCCCCAGCATTTT.

This clone was observed once. The V call is TRBV24-1, the J call TRBJ2-1; perhaps TRBD2 as D (6 bases). CDR1 is KGHDR and CDR2 is SFDVKD in the germline V gene. Trimming left V 5 bases short and J 5 bases short, with 15 bases between. This CDR3 contains 15 residues. DNA for the CDR3: TGTGCCACCAGTGTTGGTTCGGGAGCAAACAATGAGCAGTTCTTC. As protein: CATSVGSGANNEQFF.

The CDR3: CASSYSASGAGDSSYNEQFF. CDR3 nucleotide sequence: TGTGCCAGCAGTTACTCTGCCAGCGGAGCCGGTGATAGCTCCTACAATGAGCAGTTCTTC. The chain carries TRBV6-2 or TRBV6-3 and TRBJ2-1; maybe TRBD2 (5 bases). Trimming removed 0 bases from V and 0 bases from J, with 21 bases in between. Germline CDR1 reads MNHEY; CDR2 reads SVGEGT. This CDR3 is 20 amino acids long.

This clone has just one count. The chain is built from TRBV19 and TRBJ2-3; D gene uncertain. CDR1 and CDR2 from the germline V gene are LNHDA and SQIVND (reference sequence). This CDR3 has 14 residues. The V end lost 3 bases, the J end lost 0 bases, and 7 bases lay between the germline ends. DNA of the CDR3: TGTGCCAGTAGTATTTCCGGGAGCACAGATACGCAGTATTTT. Its translation is CASSISGSTDTQYF.

Only one count was recorded for this clone. The sample has other DNA sequences that encode this CDR3 too. The chain has TRBV7-9 and TRBJ2-7; D may correspond to TRBD1 or TRBD2 (5 bases each). Germline V CDR1 and CDR2: SEHNR, FQNEAQ (reference sequence). V lost 5 bases and J 5 bases, leaving 10 bases between the germline ends. The CDR3 spans 12 residues. CDR3 residues: CASSLGRNEQYF. CDR3 bases: TGTGCCAGCAGCCTGGGACGGAACGAGCAGTACTTC.